This TCR beta chain originates from a study of cytomegalovirus exposure and HLA in healthy donors. Notes on this clone: Its antigen remains unknown.

Findings and limits, study-wide: The authors later linked a missense DCLRE1C variant to TCR beta V- and J-gene trimming.

The PCR ran on 60 Vbeta and 13 Jbeta primers. Clones were sequenced by immunoSEQ multiplex PCR, and TCRdb holds only the in-frame ones, with some missing. The profile shows over 110,000 clones, about four fifths of them singletons. The receptor comes from a male donor in good health and CMV-seronegative. Input material: PBMCs.

In DNA, the CDR3 is TGCGCCAGCAGCCAAGGTCGGACAGCTTCTGAGCAGTACTTC. This gives the protein CASSQGRTASEQYF. V and J are TRBV4-1 and TRBJ2-5; a weak D match, TRBD1 (6 bases). Germline V lookup: CDR1 MGHRA, CDR2 YSYEKL. CDR3 size: 14 residues. V was trimmed by 1 base and J by 11 bases, leaving 17 bases between them.